Here is one T cell receptor (beta chain) with its context. Participants were placed into cohorts based on the clinical history they reported. This CDR3 region has 14 residues. V trimming: 6 bases; J trimming: 6 bases; junction bases outside the gene matches: 9. CDR1 MNHEY and CDR2 SMNVEV come from the germline V gene (reference sequence). This entry comes from a study of blood T cell repertoires in COVID-19. As for the study in general: In each case, the material was cDNA or gDNA derived from T cells, B-cell-depleted T cells, or PBMCs.

Measured with immunoSEQ multiplex PCR; TCRdb has only the in-frame clones, and not every one. The table lists 250,000 to 300,000 clones, about 91% of them singletons. V is TRBV27 and J is TRBJ2-3; TRBD2 aligns across 7 bases. Sequencing was performed on PBMCs or T cells enriched from blood (not recorded which). The receptor's source is a human donor in a cohort exposed to, infected with or recovered from COVID-19 (not recorded which). The donor label of this sample is uncertain. The CDR3: CASSPPGEGDTQYF. The CDR3 bases are TGTGCCAGCAGCCCTCCGGGGGAGGGGGATACGCAGTATTTT.